This TCR beta chain was retrieved from a study of blood T cells in healthy people across ages. The germline CDR1 and CDR2 sequences are SGHRS and YFSETQ. There are 14 residues in the CDR3. V dropped 4 bases and J dropped 5 bases, with 15 bases sitting between them. Alongside a J-beta primer mix, a sample-barcoded 5' primer served in a second PCR lasting about 7 to 11 cycles. MiXCR was run by TCRdb on the 5' RACE reads, yielding one entry per CDR3 protein. The sample contains around 500,000 distinct CDR3 sequences, roughly a quarter of which appear only once. The same data also went into a second study, on T cells of mothers and their children.

The receptor was derived from a boy younger than 10 in good health. The gene calls are TRBV5-1 and TRBJ1-1; weak D call: TRBD1 (6 bases). The material sequenced was blood. CDR3 sequence (DNA): TGCGCCAGCAGCACGGACAGCCTTACAACTGAAGCTTTCTTT. It specifies CASSTDSLTTEAFF. The full variable domain, rest sourced from reference TRBV5-1 and TRBJ1-1, is KAGVTQTPRYLIKTRGQQVTLSCSPISGHRSVSWYQQTPGQGLQFLFEYFSETQRNKGNFPGRFSGRQFSNSRSEMNVSTLELGDSALYLCASSTDSLTTEAFFGQGTRLTVV.